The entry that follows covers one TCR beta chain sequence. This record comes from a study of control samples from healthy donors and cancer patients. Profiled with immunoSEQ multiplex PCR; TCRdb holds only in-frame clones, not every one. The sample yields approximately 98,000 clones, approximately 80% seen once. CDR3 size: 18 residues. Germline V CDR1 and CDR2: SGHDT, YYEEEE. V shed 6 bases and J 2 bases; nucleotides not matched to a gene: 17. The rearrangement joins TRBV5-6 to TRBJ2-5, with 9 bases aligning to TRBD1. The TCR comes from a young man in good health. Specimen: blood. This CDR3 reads CASTIISIRTGDQETQYF. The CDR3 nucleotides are TGTGCCAGCACCATCATTTCGATCCGGACAGGGGATCAAGAGACCCAGTACTTC.